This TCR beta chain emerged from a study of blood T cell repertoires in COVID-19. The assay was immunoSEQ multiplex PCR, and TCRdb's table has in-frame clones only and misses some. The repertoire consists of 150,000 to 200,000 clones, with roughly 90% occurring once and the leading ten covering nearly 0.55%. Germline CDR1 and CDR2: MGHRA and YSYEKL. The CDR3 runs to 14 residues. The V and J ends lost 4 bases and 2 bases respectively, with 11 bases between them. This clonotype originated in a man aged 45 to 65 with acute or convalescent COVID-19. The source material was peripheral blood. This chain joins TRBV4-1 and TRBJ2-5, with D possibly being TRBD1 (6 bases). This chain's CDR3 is CASSPTGNQETQYF. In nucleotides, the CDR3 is TGCGCCAGCAGCCCCACAGGGAATCAAGAGACCCAGTACTTC.